This record looks at one T cell receptor beta chain sequence and its context. The data originate from a study of blood T cell repertoires in COVID-19. Source study methods: Estimated nucleated cell counts came from reference gene primer amplification. The data were produced by immunoSEQ multiplex PCR, yet TCRdb's version contains in-frame clones alone and is incomplete. D and trimming come from the DNA, and the V and J calls and clone size come from that table. Counted here are about 480,000 clones, approximately 87% occurring once; the ten biggest clones make up 1.8%. The germline V gene has CDR1 GTSNPN and CDR2 SVGIG (reference sequence). Losses at the gene ends were 1 base for V and 6 bases for J; bases not matched to a gene: 6. The CDR3 consists of 13 residues.

The receptor was isolated from a woman in her thirties or forties who had recovered from COVID-19. The gene calls are TRBV30 and TRBJ2-7; 7 bases are shared with TRBD1. Sequencing was done on a sample of PBMCs or T cells enriched from blood (not recorded which). The CDR3: CAWSGTGVSEQYF. The CDR3 nucleotides are TGTGCCTGGAGTGGGACAGGAGTAAGCGAGCAGTACTTC.